This T cell receptor (beta chain) was recovered during a study of spatial heterogeneity in lung cancer. As for the study in general: Consistently, beta-chain sequences turned up in larger numbers than alpha-chain sequences did. Whole-study results and caveats: Within tumors, counts of expanded alpha and beta TCRs tracked tumor mutation counts.

TCRdb passed the 5' RACE reads through MiXCR, listing each CDR3 protein once. The sample shows about 18,000 distinct CDR3 sequences, roughly 9% of them seen only once. This clonotype appeared many times. Its specificity is unknown. This beta chain is a stray read from a library made for alpha chains; its abundance is not meaningful. The V and J ends lost 8 bases and 3 bases respectively, with 14 bases between them. This CDR3 is 13 amino acids long. Time point indicated: sample taken at primary tumor resection. The cohort: over 65 early-stage, untreated non-small cell lung cancer patients. The input material, whole RNA from tumor, nontumor lung or frozen PBMC, was sequenced unsorted.

This clonotype originated in a female donor with early-stage non-small cell lung cancer. The sample here was lung tumor tissue, taken at surgery. This sequence joins TRBV12-3 or TRBV12-4 and TRBJ2-7; D possibly matches TRBD1 or TRBD2 (5 bases each). CDR3 in amino acids: CASGDGGVYEQYF. The DNA of the CDR3 is TGTGCCAGCGGGGACGGCGGAGTCTACGAGCAGTACTTC.